These T cell receptor beta chains were read from a single sample in a study of blood T cell repertoires in COVID-19. The table came from immunoSEQ multiplex PCR; TCRdb's copy has only in-frame clones and leaves some out. The sample carries about 48,000 clones, approximately 81% recorded once. Sequencing was performed on peripheral blood. These receptors came from a woman aged 60 to 75 with acute or convalescent COVID-19. The CDR3 runs from the conserved cysteine through the conserved F or W. The D gene is left open where the match is weak. For some rows the clone size is stated as once, few or many, or as a class when expanded; others skip it.

length	V	D	size	J	CDR3	DNA
18	TRBV4-1	TRBD2	NA	TRBJ2-7	CASSQTETLAGGSYEQYF	TGCGCCAGCAGCCAAACCGAGACCCTAGCGGGGGGGTCCTACGAGCAGTACTTC
15	TRBV9	TRBD2	NA	TRBJ2-1	CASSEKRDSYNEQFF	TGTGCCAGCAGCGAGAAGCGGGACTCCTACAATGAGCAGTTCTTC
16	TRBV7-2	TRBD2	NA	TRBJ2-1	CASSLGGGRSYNEQFF	TGTGCCAGCAGCTTAGGGGGCGGGAGGTCCTACAATGAGCAGTTCTTC
15	TRBV6-5	TRBD1	few	TRBJ1-1	CASSFAGTARTEAFF	TGTGCCAGCAGTTTCGCCGGGACAGCTAGGACTGAAGCTTTCTTT
16	TRBV27	NA	NA	TRBJ1-1	CASSLSLQVPNTEAFF	TGTGCCAGCAGTTTATCCCTCCAGGTTCCGAACACTGAAGCTTTCTTT
16	TRBV9	NA	NA	TRBJ2-3	CASSPKGGLPSLSQYF	TGTGCCAGCAGCCCAAAAGGTGGACTCCCCTCCCTTTCGCAGTATTTT
13	TRBV7-2	NA	NA	TRBJ1-4	CASSLRWSEKLFF	TGTGCCAGCAGCTTGCGATGGAGTGAAAAACTGTTTTTT
16	TRBV24-1	TRBD2	NA	TRBJ2-3	CATSDPTSGPGDTQYF	TGTGCCACCAGTGACCCGACTAGCGGGCCCGGGGATACGCAGTATTTT
16	TRBV11-1	NA	NA	TRBJ1-1	CASSLGGAGGRPEAFF	TGTGCCAGCAGCTTAGGAGGAGCGGGGGGCCGCCCTGAAGCTTTCTTT
15	TRBV6-1	NA	once	TRBJ2-7	CASSEAYRSSYEQYF	TGTGCCAGCAGTGAAGCCTACAGAAGCTCCTACGAGCAGTACTTC
15	TRBV5-5	NA	NA	TRBJ2-2	CASSPRVRGTGELFF	TGTGCCAGCAGTCCCAGGGTGCGTGGCACCGGGGAGCTGTTTTTT
14	TRBV6-4	NA	NA	TRBJ1-1	CASSDRDMNTEAFF	TGTGCCAGCAGTGACAGGGACATGAACACTGAAGCTTTCTTT
15	TRBV27	TRBD2	NA	TRBJ2-6	CASRPGGSGANVLTF	TGTGCCAGCAGACCCGGGGGGTCCGGGGCCAACGTCCTGACTTTC
12	TRBV5-1	NA	NA	TRBJ1-2	CASSLGAGVDTF	TGCGCCAGCAGCTTAGGGGCAGGGGTGGACACCTTC
13	TRBV21-1	NA	NA	TRBJ2-1	CASSKGAGIKQFF	TGTGCCAGCAGCAAAGGGGCGGGAATAAAACAGTTCTTC